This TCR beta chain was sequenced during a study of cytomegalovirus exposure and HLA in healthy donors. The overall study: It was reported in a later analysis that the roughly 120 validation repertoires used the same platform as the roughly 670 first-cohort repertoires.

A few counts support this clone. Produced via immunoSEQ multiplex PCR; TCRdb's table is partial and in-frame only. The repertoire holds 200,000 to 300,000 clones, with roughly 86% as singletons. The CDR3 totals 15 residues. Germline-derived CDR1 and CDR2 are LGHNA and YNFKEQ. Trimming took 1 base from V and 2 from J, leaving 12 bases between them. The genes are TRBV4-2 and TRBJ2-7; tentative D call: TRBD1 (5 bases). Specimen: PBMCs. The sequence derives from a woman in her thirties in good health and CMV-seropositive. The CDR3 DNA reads TGTGCCAGCAGCCAAGGTCCCAGGGAACCCTACGAGCAGTACTTC. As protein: CASSQGPREPYEQYF.